This T cell receptor beta chain was recovered during a study of cytomegalovirus exposure and HLA in healthy donors. Healthy bone marrow donors made up the donors. The V end lost 0 bases, the J end lost 8 bases, and 10 bases lay between the germline ends. There are 13 residues in the CDR3. CDR1 and CDR2 from the germline V gene are MNHEY and SVGAGI. This clone was picked up a small number of times. PCR employed 60 Vbeta and 13 Jbeta primers. Assay: immunoSEQ multiplex PCR; the TCRdb copy retains only in-frame clones and omits some. The sample has some 140,000 clones, around 10% seen once. This receptor was taken from a woman aged 35 to 49 in good health and CMV-seropositive. The source material was PBMCs. The chain recombines TRBV6-5 with TRBJ1-1; no reliable D call. CDR3 nucleotides: TGTGCCAGCAGTTACTCCGGTCCGGGAGAAGCTTTCTTT. Protein sequence: CASSYSGPGEAFF.